The 12 T cell receptor beta chains listed next were all sequenced from one sample in a study of Ad26.COV2.S vaccination and SARS-CoV-2 variants. This sample's treatment: roughly 20 received Ad26.COV2.S at low or high dose, single or two shots; 5 received placebo; per-sample allocation not given. Sampling occurred on day 63 after the first vaccine or placebo injection. The table came from immunoSEQ multiplex PCR; TCRdb's copy has only in-frame clones and leaves some out. The sample contains a few hundred thousand clones, about 90% of which appear only once. The sample consisted of peripheral blood, taken in a trial of Ad26.COV2.S vaccine versus placebo. These receptors were collected from a person aged 18-65 years who received the Ad26.COV2.S COVID-19 vaccine or a placebo.

V and J are TRBV28 and TRBJ1-4; D is possibly TRBD1 (6 bases). Trimming pared 6 bases from V and 8 bases from J, leaving 22 bases between. The germline gives CDR1 MDHEN, CDR2 SYDVKM. This CDR3 is 16 amino acids long. The CDR3 sequence is CASSAPSRDMREKLFF. The CDR3 DNA reads as TGTGCCAGCAGCGCCCCCTCCCGGGACATGCGGGAAAAACTGTTTTTT.

The V call is TRBV6-5, the J call TRBJ2-6; tentatively, D is TRBD2 (5 bases). The CDR3 contains 16 residues. Deletions cut 0 bases from V and 4 bases from J, with 10 bases between. Looked up from germline, CDR1 is MNHEY and CDR2 is SVGAGI. The CDR3 reads CASSYSRLAGANVLTF. The CDR3 DNA sequence: TGTGCCAGCAGTTACTCGAGGTTAGCGGGGGCCAACGTCCTGACTTTC.

The rearrangement links TRBV10-1 to TRBJ2-2; possible D gene TRBD1, 7 bases. The CDR3 spans 14 residues. The germline gives CDR1 WNHNN, CDR2 SYGVQD (reference sequence). Between the trimmed V and J ends, which lost 5 bases and 6 bases, there was a span of 13 bases. CDR3 nucleotides: TGCGCCAGCAGTTTTCAGGGGGAGGCCGGGGAGCTGTTTTTT. Amino acids: CASSFQGEAGELFF.

In this sample, this clone is large. This same CDR3 is encoded by further DNA sequences in the sample. The chain employs TRBV5-5 and TRBJ1-1, with D unresolved. V was shortened by 1 base and J by 0 bases, with 4 bases between the two germline ends. Germline assignment: CDR1 SGHKS and CDR2 YYEKEE (reference sequence). The length of the CDR3 is 13 residues. The DNA for the CDR3 is TGTGCCAGCAGCTTGAGGGTGAACACTGAAGCTTTCTTT. Translated: CASSLRVNTEAFF.

This chain links TRBV7-6 with TRBJ2-6, with D unclear. Germline CDR1 is SGHVS and CDR2 is FNYEAQ. The CDR3 covers 17 residues. Trimming pared 5 bases from V and 0 bases from J, leaving 14 bases between. The CDR3 is CASSPSEATSGANVLTF. In DNA form, the CDR3 reads TGTGCCAGCAGCCCCAGTGAGGCCACCTCTGGGGCCAACGTCCTGACTTTC.

The chain joins TRBV4-1 to TRBJ1-1; weak D call: TRBD1 (6 bases). CDR1 is MGHRA and CDR2 is YSYEKL in the germline V gene. V dropped 5 bases and J dropped 2 bases, with 12 bases sitting between them. The CDR3 consists of 14 residues. The CDR3 DNA reads as TGCGCCAGCAGCTACGGACAGCATAACACTGAAGCTTTCTTT. This sequence encodes CASSYGQHNTEAFF.

The V call is TRBV29-1, the J call TRBJ2-5; 10 positions agree with TRBD2. Germline V gives CDR1 SQVTM, CDR2 ANQGSEA. This CDR3 spans 15 amino acids. V lost 1 base to trimming and J lost 7 bases; unmatched junction nucleotides: 9. This CDR3 reads CSVEVGLAVIGTQYF. CDR3 coding DNA: TGCAGCGTTGAAGTCGGACTAGCGGTTATCGGGACCCAGTACTTC. The full variable domain, with the rest looked up from reference TRBV29-1 and TRBJ2-5, is SAVISQKPSRDICQRGTSLTIQCQVDSQVTMMFWYRQQPGQSLTLIATANQGSEATYESGFVIDKFPISRPNLTFSTLTVSNMSPEDSSIYLCSVEVGLAVIGTQYFGPGTRLLVL.

The chain carries TRBV6-5 and TRBJ1-4, with D perhaps matching TRBD1 (5 bases). Germline values: CDR1 MNHEY, CDR2 SVGAGI. This CDR3 has 14 residues. Trimming stripped 5 bases from V and 1 base from J, with 8 bases between. CDR3 DNA: TGTGCCAGCAGTCCGGGGGTAACTAATGAAAAACTGTTTTTT. Translated: CASSPGVTNEKLFF.

This rearrangement joins TRBV25-1 to TRBJ2-3; D call uncertain. Trimming removed 7 bases at V and 6 bases at J, with 5 bases between. This CDR3 region has 10 residues. Germline assignment: CDR1 MGHDK and CDR2 SYGVNS. CDR3 nucleotides: TGTGCCAGCAACTGGGATACGCAGTATTTT. Protein sequence: CASNWDTQYF.

V is TRBV7-9 and J is TRBJ1-1, with D unresolved. Trimming pared 5 bases from V and 4 bases from J, leaving 5 bases between. The CDR3 covers 11 residues. Per germline, CDR1 SEHNR and CDR2 FQNEAQ (reference sequence). The CDR3 sequence is CASSEVTEAFF. DNA of the CDR3: TGTGCCAGCAGCGAAGTCACTGAAGCTTTCTTT. Full variable domain (outside the CDR3, taken from reference TRBV7-9 and TRBJ1-1): DTGVSQNPRHKITKRGQNVTFRCDPISEHNRLYWYRQTLGQGPEFLTYFQNEAQLEKSRLLSDRFSAERPKGSFSTLEIQRTEQGDSAMYLCASSEVTEAFFGQGTRLTVV.

This sequence joins TRBV3-1 (or the pseudogene TRBV3-2) and TRBJ2-7; 15 bases match TRBD2. Trimming removed 4 bases from V and 1 base from J; junction bases left unmatched: 5. CDR3 length equals 17 residues. Germline loops: CDR1 LGHDT, CDR2 YNNKEL (reference sequence). The CDR3 sequence: CASSPGLAGGASYEQYF. The CDR3 DNA is TGTGCCAGCAGCCCTGGACTAGCGGGAGGGGCTTCCTACGAGCAGTACTTC.

The V gene is TRBV3-1 (or the pseudogene TRBV3-2), the J gene TRBJ2-3; 13 bases are a match to TRBD2. Germline loops: CDR1 LGHDT, CDR2 YNNKEL (reference sequence). This CDR3 has 15 residues. J lost 5 bases, V lost 5 bases, and 4 bases had no gene match. The CDR3 protein is CASSDGTSGIDTQYF. The CDR3 DNA reads as TGTGCCAGCAGCGACGGGACTAGCGGGATAGATACGCAGTATTTT.